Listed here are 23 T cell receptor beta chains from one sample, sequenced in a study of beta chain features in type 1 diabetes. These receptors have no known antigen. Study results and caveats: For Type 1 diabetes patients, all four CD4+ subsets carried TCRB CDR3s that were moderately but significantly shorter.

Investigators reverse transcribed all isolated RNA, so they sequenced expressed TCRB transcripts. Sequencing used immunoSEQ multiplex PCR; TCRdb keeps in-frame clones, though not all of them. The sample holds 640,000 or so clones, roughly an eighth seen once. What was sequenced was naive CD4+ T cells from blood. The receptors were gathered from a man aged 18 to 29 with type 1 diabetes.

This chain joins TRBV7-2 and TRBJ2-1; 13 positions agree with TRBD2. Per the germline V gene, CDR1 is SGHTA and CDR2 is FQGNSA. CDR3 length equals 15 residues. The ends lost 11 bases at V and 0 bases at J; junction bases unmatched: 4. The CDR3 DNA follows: TGTGCCTGCACTAGCGGGGGGGCCTCCTACAATGAGCAGTTCTTC. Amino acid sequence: CACTSGGASYNEQFF. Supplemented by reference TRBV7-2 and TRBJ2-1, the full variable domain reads GAGVSQSPSNKVTEKGKDVELRCDPISGHTALYWYRQSLGQGLEFLIYFQGNSAPDKSGLPSDRFSAERTGGSVSTLTIQRTQQEDSAVYLCACTSGGASYNEQFFGPGTRLTVL.

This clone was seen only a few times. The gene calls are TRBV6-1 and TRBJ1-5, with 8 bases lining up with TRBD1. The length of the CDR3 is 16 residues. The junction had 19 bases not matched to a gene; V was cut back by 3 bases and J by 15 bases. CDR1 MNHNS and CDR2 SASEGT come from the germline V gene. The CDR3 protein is CASSDPLWQGAHMMHF. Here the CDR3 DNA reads TGTGCCAGCAGTGACCCTCTTTGGCAGGGGGCCCACATGATGCATTTT.

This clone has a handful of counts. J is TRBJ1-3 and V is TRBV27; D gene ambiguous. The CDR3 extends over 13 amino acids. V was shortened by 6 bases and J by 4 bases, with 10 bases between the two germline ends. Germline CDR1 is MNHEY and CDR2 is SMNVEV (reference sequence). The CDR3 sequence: CASSPKRGNTIYF. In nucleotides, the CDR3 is TGTGCCAGCAGCCCAAAGAGGGGAAACACCATATATTTT.

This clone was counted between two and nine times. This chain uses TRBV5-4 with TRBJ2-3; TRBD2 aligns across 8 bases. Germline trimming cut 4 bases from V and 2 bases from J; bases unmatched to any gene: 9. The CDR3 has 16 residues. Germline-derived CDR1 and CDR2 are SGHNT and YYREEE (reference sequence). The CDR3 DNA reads TGTGCCAGCAGCACCCTCAGCGGGAGTCCCACAGATACGCAGTATTTT. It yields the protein CASSTLSGSPTDTQYF.

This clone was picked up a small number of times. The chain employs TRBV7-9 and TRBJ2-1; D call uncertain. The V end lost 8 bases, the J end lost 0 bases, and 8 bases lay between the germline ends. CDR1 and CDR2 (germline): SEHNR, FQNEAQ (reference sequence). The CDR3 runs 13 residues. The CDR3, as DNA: TGTGCCAGCCTCCTGTCCTCCTACAATGAGCAGTTCTTC. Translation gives CASLLSSYNEQFF.

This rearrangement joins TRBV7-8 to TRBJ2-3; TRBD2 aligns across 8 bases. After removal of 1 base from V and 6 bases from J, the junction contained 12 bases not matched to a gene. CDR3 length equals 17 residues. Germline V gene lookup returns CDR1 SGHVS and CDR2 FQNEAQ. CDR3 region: CASSLVRRSGGWDTQYF. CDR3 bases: TGTGCCAGCAGCTTAGTACGGAGGAGCGGGGGATGGGATACGCAGTATTTT.

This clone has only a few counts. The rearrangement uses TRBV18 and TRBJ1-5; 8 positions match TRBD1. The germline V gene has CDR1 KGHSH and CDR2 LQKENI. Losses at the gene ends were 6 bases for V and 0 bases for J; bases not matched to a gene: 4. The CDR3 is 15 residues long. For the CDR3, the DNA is TGTGCCAGCTCCCCGGGACAGGCTAGCAATCAGCCCCAGCATTTT. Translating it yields CASSPGQASNQPQHF.

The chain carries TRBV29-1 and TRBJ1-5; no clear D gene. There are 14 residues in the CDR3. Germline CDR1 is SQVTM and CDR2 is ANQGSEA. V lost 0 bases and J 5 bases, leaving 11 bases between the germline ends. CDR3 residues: CSVEDTVEDQPQHF. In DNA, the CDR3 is TGCAGCGTTGAAGACACAGTGGAGGATCAGCCCCAGCATTTT.

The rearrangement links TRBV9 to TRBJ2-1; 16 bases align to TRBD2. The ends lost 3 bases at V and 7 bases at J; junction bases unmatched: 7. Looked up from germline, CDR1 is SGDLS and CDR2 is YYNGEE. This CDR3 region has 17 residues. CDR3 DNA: TGTGCCAGCAGCGCCGGGACTAGCGGGGGGGCGCGGAATGAGCAGTTCTTC. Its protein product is CASSAGTSGGARNEQFF.

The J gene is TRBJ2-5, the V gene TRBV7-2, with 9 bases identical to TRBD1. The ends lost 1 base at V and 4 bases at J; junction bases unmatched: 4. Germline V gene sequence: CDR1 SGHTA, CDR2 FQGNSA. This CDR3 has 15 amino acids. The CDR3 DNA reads TGTGCCAGCAGCTTAGACAGGGGGCAGGGAGAGACCCAGTACTTC. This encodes CASSLDRGQGETQYF. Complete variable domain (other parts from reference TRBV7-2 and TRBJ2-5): GAGVSQSPSNKVTEKGKDVELRCDPISGHTALYWYRQSLGQGLEFLIYFQGNSAPDKSGLPSDRFSAERTGGSVSTLTIQRTQQEDSAVYLCASSLDRGQGETQYFGPGTRLLVL.

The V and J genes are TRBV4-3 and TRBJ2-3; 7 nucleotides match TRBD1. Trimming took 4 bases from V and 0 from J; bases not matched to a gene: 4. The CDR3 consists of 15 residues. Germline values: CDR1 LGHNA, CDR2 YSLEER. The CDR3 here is CASSPGTESTDTQYF. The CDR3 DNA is TGCGCCAGCAGCCCCGGGACAGAAAGCACAGATACGCAGTATTTT.

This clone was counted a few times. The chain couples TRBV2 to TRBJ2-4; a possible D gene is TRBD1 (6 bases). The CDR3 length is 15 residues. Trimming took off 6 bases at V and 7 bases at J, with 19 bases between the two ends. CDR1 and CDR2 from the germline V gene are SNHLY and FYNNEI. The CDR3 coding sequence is TGTGCCAGCAGCAAAGATACCGGGACACTGAACATTCAGTACTTC. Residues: CASSKDTGTLNIQYF.

The DNA for the CDR3 is TGTGCCAGCAGGACAGGAGGGGGCTGGAATGAGCAGTTCTTC. Protein product: CASRTGGGWNEQFF. V and J are TRBV6-5 and TRBJ2-1; D is possibly TRBD1 (7 bases). This CDR3 has 14 residues. V shed 6 bases and J shed 7 bases, with 16 bases lying between them. Germline V gene lookup returns CDR1 MNHEY and CDR2 SVGAGI.

In DNA form, the CDR3 reads TGCGCCAGCAGTGAGTGGACAGCTAGCAATCAGCCCCAGCATTTT. It translates to CASSEWTASNQPQHF. This chain joins TRBV10-2 and TRBJ1-5; D is possibly TRBD1 (6 bases). Germline CDR1 is WSHSY and CDR2 is SAAADI. CDR3 size: 15 residues. The ends were cut back, 1 base at V and 0 bases at J, with 7 bases in the middle.

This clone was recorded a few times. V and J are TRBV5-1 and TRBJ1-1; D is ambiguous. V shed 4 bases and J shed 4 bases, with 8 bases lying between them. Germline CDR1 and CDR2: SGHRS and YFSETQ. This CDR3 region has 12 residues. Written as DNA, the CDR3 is TGCGCCAGCAGCCCCCTTGGCACTGAAGCTTTCTTT. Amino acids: CASSPLGTEAFF.

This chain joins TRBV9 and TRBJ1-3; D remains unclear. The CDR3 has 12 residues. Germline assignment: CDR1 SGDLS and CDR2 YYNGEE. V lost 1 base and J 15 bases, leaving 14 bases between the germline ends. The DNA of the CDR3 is TGTGCCAGCAGCGTACAGGACGGTATCCGATATTTT. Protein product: CASSVQDGIRYF.

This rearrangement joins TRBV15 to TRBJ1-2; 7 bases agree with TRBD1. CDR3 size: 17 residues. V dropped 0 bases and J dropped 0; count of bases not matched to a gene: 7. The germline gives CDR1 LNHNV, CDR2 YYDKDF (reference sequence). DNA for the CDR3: TGTGCCACCAGCAGAGACTACAGGGGACAAGCTAACTATGGCTACACCTTC. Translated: CATSRDYRGQANYGYTF.

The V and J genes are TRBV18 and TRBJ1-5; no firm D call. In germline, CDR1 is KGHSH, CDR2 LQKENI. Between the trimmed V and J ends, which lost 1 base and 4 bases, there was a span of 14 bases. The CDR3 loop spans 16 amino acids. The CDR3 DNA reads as TGTGCCAGCTCACCACTTTTGTCGGGAGGGAATCAGCCCCAGCATTTT. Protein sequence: CASSPLLSGGNQPQHF.

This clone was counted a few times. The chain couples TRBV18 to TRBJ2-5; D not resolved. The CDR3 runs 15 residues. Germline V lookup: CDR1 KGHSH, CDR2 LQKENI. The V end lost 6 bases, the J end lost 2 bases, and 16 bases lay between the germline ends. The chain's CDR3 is CASSPYTVRQETQYF. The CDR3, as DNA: TGTGCCAGCTCGCCCTATACCGTACGACAAGAGACCCAGTACTTC.

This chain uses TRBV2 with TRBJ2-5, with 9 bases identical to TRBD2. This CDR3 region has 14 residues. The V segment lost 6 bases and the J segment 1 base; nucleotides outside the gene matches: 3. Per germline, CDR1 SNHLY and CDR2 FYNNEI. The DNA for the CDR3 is TGTGCCAGCAGGGCGACTAGCGGCCAAGAGACCCAGTACTTC. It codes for CASRATSGQETQYF.

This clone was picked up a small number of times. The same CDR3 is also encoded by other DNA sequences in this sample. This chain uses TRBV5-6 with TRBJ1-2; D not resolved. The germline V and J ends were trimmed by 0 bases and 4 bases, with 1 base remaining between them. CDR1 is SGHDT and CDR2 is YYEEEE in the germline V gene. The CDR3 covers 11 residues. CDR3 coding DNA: TGTGCCAGCAGCTTGGGCTATGGCTACACCTTC. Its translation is CASSLGYGYTF.

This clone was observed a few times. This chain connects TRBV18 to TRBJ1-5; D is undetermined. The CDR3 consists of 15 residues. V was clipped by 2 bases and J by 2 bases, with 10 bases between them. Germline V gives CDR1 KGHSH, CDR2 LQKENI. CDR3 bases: TGTGCCAGCTCACCAGAGAGCAGTCGCAATCAGCCCCAGCATTTT. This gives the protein CASSPESSRNQPQHF.

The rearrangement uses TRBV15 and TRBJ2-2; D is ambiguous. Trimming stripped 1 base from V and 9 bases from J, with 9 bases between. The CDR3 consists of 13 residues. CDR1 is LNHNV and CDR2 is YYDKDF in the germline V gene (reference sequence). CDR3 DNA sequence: TGTGCCACCAGCAGAGTTCCCCCGTGGGAGCTGTTTTTT. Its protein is CATSRVPPWELFF.